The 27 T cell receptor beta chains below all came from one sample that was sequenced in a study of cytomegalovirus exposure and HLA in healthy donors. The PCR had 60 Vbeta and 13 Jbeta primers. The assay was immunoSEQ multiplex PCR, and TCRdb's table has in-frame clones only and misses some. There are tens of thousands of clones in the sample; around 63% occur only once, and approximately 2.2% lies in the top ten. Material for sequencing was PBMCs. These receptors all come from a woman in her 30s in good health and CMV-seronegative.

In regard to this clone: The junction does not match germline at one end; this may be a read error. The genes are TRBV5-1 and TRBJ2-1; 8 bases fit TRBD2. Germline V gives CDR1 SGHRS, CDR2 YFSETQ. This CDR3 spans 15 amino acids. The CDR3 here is CASSSRGGENNEQFF. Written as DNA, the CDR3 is TGTGCCAGCAGTTCACGGGGGGGCGAGAACAATGAGCAGTTCTTC.

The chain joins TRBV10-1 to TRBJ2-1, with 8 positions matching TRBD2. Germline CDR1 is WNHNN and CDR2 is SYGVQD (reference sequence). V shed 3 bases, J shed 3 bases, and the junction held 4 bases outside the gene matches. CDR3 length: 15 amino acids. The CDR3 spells CASSDRGGDYNEQFF. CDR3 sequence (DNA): TGCGCCAGCAGTGACCGGGGGGGAGACTACAATGAGCAGTTCTTC.

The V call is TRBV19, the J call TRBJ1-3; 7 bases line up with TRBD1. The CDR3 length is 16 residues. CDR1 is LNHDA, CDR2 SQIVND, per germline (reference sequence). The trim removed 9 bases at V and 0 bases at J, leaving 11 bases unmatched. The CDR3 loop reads CASAGTAFSSGNTIYF. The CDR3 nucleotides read TGTGCCAGCGCCGGGACAGCCTTTAGCTCTGGAAACACCATATATTTT.

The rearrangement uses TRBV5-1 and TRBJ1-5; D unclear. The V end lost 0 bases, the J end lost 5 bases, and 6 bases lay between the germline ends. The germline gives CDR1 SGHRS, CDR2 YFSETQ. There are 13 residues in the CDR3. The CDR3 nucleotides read TGCGCCAGCAGCTTGGCCCCAGATCAGCCCCAGCATTTT. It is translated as CASSLAPDQPQHF.

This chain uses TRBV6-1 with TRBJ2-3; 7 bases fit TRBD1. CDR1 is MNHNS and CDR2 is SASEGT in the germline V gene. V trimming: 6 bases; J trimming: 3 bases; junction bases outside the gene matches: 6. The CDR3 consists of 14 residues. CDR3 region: CASSGQAFTDTQYF. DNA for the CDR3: TGTGCCAGCAGCGGACAGGCCTTTACAGATACGCAGTATTTT.

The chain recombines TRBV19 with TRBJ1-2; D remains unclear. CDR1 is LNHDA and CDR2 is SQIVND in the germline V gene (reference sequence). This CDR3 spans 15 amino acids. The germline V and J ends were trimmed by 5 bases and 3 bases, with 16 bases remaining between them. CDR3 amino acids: CASSGPPTGYYGYTF. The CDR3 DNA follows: TGTGCCAGTAGTGGCCCGCCGACCGGGTACTATGGCTACACCTTC.

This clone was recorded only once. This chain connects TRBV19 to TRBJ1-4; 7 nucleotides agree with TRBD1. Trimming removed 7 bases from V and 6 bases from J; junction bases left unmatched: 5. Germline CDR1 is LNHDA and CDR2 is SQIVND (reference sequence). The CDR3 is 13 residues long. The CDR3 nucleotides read TGTGCCAGTATCGGGACAGAATATGAAAAACTGTTTTTT. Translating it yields CASIGTEYEKLFF.

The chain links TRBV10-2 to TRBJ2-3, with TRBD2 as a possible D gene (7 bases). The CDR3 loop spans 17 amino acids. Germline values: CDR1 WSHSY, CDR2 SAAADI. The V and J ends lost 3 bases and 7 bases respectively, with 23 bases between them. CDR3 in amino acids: CASSEARVSGGKYTQYF. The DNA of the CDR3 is TGCGCCAGCAGTGAAGCTAGGGTGTCGGGGGGCAAGTATACGCAGTATTTT.

The CDR3 region is CASSLVGGAGGANVLTF. CDR3 nucleotide sequence: TGCGCCAGCAGCTTGGTTGGGGGGGCTGGTGGGGCCAACGTCCTGACTTTC. This chain connects TRBV5-1 to TRBJ2-6; TRBD2 might be the D (7 bases). The CDR3 is 17 amino acids. Germline assignment: CDR1 SGHRS and CDR2 YFSETQ. Trimming took 0 bases from V and 3 from J, leaving 13 bases between them. The full variable domain, with the rest looked up from reference TRBV5-1 and TRBJ2-6, is KAGVTQTPRYLIKTRGQQVTLSCSPISGHRSVSWYQQTPGQGLQFLFEYFSETQRNKGNFPGRFSGRQFSNSRSEMNVSTLELGDSALYLCASSLVGGAGGANVLTFGAGSRLTVL.

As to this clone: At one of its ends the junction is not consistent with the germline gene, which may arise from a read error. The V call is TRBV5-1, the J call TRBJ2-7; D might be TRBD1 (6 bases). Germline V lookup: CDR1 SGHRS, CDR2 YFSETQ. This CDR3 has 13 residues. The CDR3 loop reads CASSPPDSYEQHF. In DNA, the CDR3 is TGCGCCAGCAGTCCACCGGACAGCTACGAGCAGCACTTC.

The CDR3 spells CASSSLDRGWGTDTQYF. In DNA form, the CDR3 reads TGTGCCAGCAGTTCCCTGGACAGGGGTTGGGGCACAGATACGCAGTATTTT. The chain uses TRBV28 and TRBJ2-3; the match to TRBD1 covers 9 bases. Germline-derived CDR1 and CDR2 are MDHEN and SYDVKM. The ends lost 4 bases at V and 1 base at J; junction bases unmatched: 9. This CDR3 has 17 amino acids.

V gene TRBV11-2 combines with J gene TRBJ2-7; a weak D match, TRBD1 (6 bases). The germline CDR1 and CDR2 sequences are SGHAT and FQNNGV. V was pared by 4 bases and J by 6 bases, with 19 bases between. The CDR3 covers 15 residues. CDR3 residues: CASSYRTGQGPEQYF. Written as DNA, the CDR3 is TGTGCCAGCAGCTATAGGACGGGACAAGGGCCCGAGCAGTACTTC. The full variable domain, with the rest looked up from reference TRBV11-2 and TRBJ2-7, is EAGVAQSPRYKIIEKRQSVAFWCNPISGHATLYWYQQILGQGPKLLIQFQNNGVVDDSQLPKDRFSAERLKGVDSTLKIQPAKLEDSAVYLCASSYRTGQGPEQYFGPGTRLTVT.

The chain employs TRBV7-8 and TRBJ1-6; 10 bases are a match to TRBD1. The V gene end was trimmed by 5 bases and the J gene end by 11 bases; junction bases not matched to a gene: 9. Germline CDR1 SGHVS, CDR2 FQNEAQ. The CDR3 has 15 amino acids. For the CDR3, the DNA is TGTGCCAGCAGCCTCCGGGACAGGGGTTGGACACCCCTCCACTTT. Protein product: CASSLRDRGWTPLHF.

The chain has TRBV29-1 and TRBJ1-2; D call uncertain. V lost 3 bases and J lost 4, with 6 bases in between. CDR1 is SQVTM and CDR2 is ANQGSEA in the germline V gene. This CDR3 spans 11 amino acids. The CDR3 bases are TGCAGCGTTGATTCTGTCTATGGCTACACCTTC. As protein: CSVDSVYGYTF.

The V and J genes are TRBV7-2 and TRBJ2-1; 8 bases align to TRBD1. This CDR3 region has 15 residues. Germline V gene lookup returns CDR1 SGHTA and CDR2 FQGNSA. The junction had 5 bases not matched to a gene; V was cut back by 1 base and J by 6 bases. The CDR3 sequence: CASSLGQGAFNEQFF. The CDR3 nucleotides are TGTGCCAGCAGCTTAGGGCAGGGGGCTTTCAATGAGCAGTTCTTC.

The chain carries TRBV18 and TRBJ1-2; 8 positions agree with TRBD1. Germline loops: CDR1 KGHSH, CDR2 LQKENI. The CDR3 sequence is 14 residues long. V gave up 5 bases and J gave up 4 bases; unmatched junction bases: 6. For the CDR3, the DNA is TGTGCCAGCTCATCACAGGGGGTTGGCTATGGCTACACCTTC. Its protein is CASSSQGVGYGYTF.

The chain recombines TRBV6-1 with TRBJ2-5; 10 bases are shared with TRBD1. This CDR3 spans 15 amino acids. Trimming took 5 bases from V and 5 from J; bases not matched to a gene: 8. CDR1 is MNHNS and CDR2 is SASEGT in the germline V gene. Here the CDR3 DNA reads TGTGCCAGCAGTAGGCCCGGGACAGGGGTCGAGACCCAGTACTTC. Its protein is CASSRPGTGVETQYF.

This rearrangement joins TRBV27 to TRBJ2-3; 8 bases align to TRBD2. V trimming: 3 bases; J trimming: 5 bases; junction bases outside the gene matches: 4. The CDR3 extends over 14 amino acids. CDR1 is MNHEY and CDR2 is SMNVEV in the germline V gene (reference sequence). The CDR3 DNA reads TGTGCCAGCAGTTTCCTACTAGCGGTAGATACGCAGTATTTT. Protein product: CASSFLLAVDTQYF.

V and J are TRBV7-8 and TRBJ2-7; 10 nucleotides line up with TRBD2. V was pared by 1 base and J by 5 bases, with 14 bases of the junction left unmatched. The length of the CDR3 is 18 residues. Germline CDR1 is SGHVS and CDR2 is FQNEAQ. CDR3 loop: CASSLGSGRVAGGHEQYF. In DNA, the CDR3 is TGTGCCAGCAGCTTAGGGTCGGGGAGAGTAGCGGGGGGACACGAGCAGTACTTC.

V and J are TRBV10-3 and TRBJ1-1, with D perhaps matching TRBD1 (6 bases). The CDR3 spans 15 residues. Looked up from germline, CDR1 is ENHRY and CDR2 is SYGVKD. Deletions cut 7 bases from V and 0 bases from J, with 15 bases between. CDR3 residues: CAITDPGDLNTEAFF. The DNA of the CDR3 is TGTGCCATCACCGACCCAGGGGATTTGAACACTGAAGCTTTCTTT.

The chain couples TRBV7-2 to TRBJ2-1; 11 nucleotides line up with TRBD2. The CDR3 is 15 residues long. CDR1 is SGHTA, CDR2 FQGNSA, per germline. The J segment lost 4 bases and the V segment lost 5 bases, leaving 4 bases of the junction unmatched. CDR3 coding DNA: TGTGCCAGCAGCACTAGCGGGGGCCATTACAATGAGCAGTTCTTC. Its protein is CASSTSGGHYNEQFF.

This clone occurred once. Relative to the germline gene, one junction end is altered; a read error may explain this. CDR3 sequence: CASSELDSDNSPPHF. The CDR3 DNA follows: TGTGCCAGCAGTGAATTAGACAGCGATAATTCACCCCCCCACTTT. V gene TRBV2 combines with J gene TRBJ1-6; tentative D call: TRBD1 (5 bases). This CDR3 has 15 amino acids. Per germline, CDR1 SNHLY and CDR2 FYNNEI.

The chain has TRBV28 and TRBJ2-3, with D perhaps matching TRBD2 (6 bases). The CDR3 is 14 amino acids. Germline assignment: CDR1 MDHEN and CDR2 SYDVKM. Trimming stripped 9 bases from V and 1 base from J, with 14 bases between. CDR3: CASMTEGRTDTQYF. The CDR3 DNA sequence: TGTGCCAGTATGACGGAGGGGCGCACAGATACGCAGTATTTT.

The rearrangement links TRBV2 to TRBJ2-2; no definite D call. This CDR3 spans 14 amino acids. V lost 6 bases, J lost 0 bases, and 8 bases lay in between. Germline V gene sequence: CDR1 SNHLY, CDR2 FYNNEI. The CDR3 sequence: CASRANTNTGELFF. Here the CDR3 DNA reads TGTGCCAGCAGGGCAAATACGAACACCGGGGAGCTGTTTTTT. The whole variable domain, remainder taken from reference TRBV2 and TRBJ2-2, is EPEVTQTPSHQVTQMGQEVILRCVPISNHLYFYWYRQILGQKVEFLVSFYNNEISEKSEIFDDQFSVERPDGSNFTLKIRSTKLEDSAMYFCASRANTNTGELFFGEGSRLTVL.

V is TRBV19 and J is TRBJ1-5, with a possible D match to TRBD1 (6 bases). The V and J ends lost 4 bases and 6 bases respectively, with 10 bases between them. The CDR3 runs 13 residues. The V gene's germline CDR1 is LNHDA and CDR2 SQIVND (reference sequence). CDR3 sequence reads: CASSTGAPQPQHF. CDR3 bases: TGTGCCAGTAGTACAGGGGCGCCTCAGCCCCAGCATTTT.

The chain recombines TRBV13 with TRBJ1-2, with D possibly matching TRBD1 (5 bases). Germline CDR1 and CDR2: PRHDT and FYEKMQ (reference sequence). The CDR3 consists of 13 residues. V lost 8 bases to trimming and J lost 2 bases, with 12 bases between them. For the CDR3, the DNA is TGTGCCAGCGGCCAAGGACAAAACTATGGCTACACCTTC. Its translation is CASGQGQNYGYTF.

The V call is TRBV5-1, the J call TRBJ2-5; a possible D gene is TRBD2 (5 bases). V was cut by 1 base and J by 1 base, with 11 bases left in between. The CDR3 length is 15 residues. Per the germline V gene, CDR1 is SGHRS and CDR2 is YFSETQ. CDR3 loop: CASSLIRAVQETQYF. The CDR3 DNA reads TGCGCCAGCAGCTTGATCCGAGCGGTCCAAGAGACCCAGTACTTC.